Listed here are 25 T cell receptor beta chains from one sample, sequenced in a study of T-cell reconstitution after alpha-beta-depleted transplantation in children. Preparing the TCRbeta library involved the use of unique molecular identifiers. TCRdb re-analysed the PCR reads in MiXCR, keeping a single row per CDR3 protein. The table shows roughly 52,000 distinct CDR3 sequences, with about 5.7% occurring only once. The source was PBMCs, mostly from graft donor cells, collected 60 days after TCRalphabeta/CD19-depleted stem cell transplant. The receptors come from a female patient younger than 10 who had a stem cell transplant for aplastic anemia, so the T cells may come from the graft donor.

There are many counts of this clonotype. This chain joins TRBV28 and TRBJ2-6; D gene uncertain. The germline V gene encodes CDR1 MDHEN and CDR2 SYDVKM. CDR3 length: 17 amino acids. The germline V and J ends were trimmed by 6 bases and 0 bases, with 15 bases remaining between them. CDR3 bases: TGTGCCAGCAGAACCGGGTCGATCAACTCTGGGGCCAACGTCCTGACTTTC. Encoded protein: CASRTGSINSGANVLTF.

This clonotype was seen many times. The chain couples TRBV2 to TRBJ2-1; 9 nucleotides align to TRBD2. J lost 6 bases, V lost 0 bases, and 3 bases had no gene match. CDR1 SNHLY and CDR2 FYNNEI come from the germline V gene. This CDR3 region has 15 residues. CDR3 amino acids: CASSEASGSVNEQFF. DNA for the CDR3: TGTGCCAGCAGTGAAGCTAGCGGGAGTGTCAATGAGCAGTTCTTC.

This clonotype was seen many times. The chain combines TRBV30 with TRBJ2-7; weak D call: TRBD1 (6 bases). The CDR3 is 13 residues long. Trimming removed 0 bases at V and 4 bases at J, with 10 bases between. CDR1 GTSNPN and CDR2 SVGIG come from the germline V gene (reference sequence). The CDR3, as DNA: TGTGCCTGGAGTGTGGACAGAAAGTACGAGCAGTACGTC. This sequence encodes CAWSVDRKYEQYV.

Ten or more counts support this clonotype. The rearrangement links TRBV18 to TRBJ1-6; D is uncertain. Germline V gives CDR1 KGHSH, CDR2 LQKENI. Trimming stripped 1 base from V and 5 bases from J, with 3 bases between. The CDR3 is made up of 13 amino acids. This CDR3 is CASSPLDNSPLHF. CDR3 nucleotide sequence: TGTGCCAGCTCACCACTCGATAATTCACCCCTCCACTTT.

This clonotype was picked up many times. J is TRBJ1-2 and V is TRBV27, with D maybe TRBD1 (6 bases). The CDR3 loop spans 13 amino acids. CDR1 and CDR2 (germline): MNHEY, SMNVEV (reference sequence). The ends were cut back, 6 bases at V and 3 bases at J, with 11 bases in the middle. Here the CDR3 reads CASSLTGYYGYTF. CDR3 nucleotides: TGTGCCAGCAGCCTGACAGGCTACTATGGCTACACCTTC.

This clonotype was recorded at least ten times. V gene TRBV10-3 combines with J gene TRBJ1-6; the match to TRBD1 covers 8 bases. Unmatched junction bases numbered 12, after V lost 6 bases and J lost 5 bases. CDR1 and CDR2 (germline): ENHRY, SYGVKD. CDR3 length equals 17 residues. The DNA of the CDR3 is TGTGCCATCAGGGAAAGAGGGACAGGCGAAAATAATTCACCCCTCCACTTT. Its protein product is CAIRERGTGENNSPLHF.

This clonotype was picked up many times. V gene TRBV5-5 combines with J gene TRBJ2-7, with TRBD1 identical over 10 bases. Trimming removed 6 bases from V and 6 bases from J; junction bases left unmatched: 12. The CDR3 has 15 amino acids. Germline V gene sequence: CDR1 SGHKS, CDR2 YYEKEE (reference sequence). CDR3 in amino acids: CASTQLGTGDREQYF. Here the CDR3 DNA reads TGTGCCAGCACCCAACTCGGGACAGGGGATCGCGAGCAGTACTTC.

This clonotype was detected many times. The chain carries TRBV12-3 or TRBV12-4 and TRBJ2-4; a weak D match, TRBD2 (6 bases). The CDR3 has 13 amino acids. Trimming shortened V by 5 bases and J by 8 bases, and 13 bases separated the two germline ends. The CDR3 DNA reads TGTGCCAGCAGTGGGGGACTCGGGGACATTCAGTACTTC. Its protein is CASSGGLGDIQYF.

This clonotype has a count of ten or more. The chain uses TRBV25-1 and TRBJ2-3, with D perhaps TRBD1 or TRBD2 (5 bases each). V lost 1 base and J lost 0, with 8 bases in between. CDR3 size: 15 residues. Germline assignment: CDR1 MGHDK and CDR2 SYGVNS. The CDR3 bases are TGTGCCAGCAGTGAATTTTGGGGGAGCACAGATACGCAGTATTTT. Its translation: CASSEFWGSTDTQYF.

This clonotype was found many times. The rearrangement joins TRBV10-3 to TRBJ2-1; weak D call: TRBD2 (6 bases). The CDR3 extends over 15 amino acids. Looked up from germline, CDR1 is ENHRY and CDR2 is SYGVKD. The V end was cut by 2 bases, the J end by 6 bases, with 14 bases between. DNA of the CDR3: TGTGCCATCAGTGAGGAGTCGGCGGGGTTCAATGAGCAGTTCTTC. Translation: CAISEESAGFNEQFF.

This clonotype was seen many times. The chain's CDR3 is CASSLGMGQLEETQYF. The CDR3 DNA is TGCGCCAGCAGCTTGGGGATGGGACAGTTAGAAGAGACCCAGTACTTC. The genes are TRBV5-1 and TRBJ2-5, with 7 bases fitting TRBD1. The germline gives CDR1 SGHRS, CDR2 YFSETQ. This CDR3 has 16 amino acids. With V trimmed by 0 bases and J by 3 bases, 8 bases remained unmatched.

This clonotype was counted many times. The V call is TRBV5-1, the J call TRBJ2-5, with 8 bases aligning to TRBD2. The V and J ends lost 4 bases and 7 bases, in that order; junction bases with no gene match: 9. The CDR3 runs to 14 residues. Germline V gene lookup returns CDR1 SGHRS and CDR2 YFSETQ. DNA of the CDR3: TGCGCCAGCAGCGGGGGACTAGACGGTGGGACCCAGTACTTC. Its translation: CASSGGLDGGTQYF.

At least ten counts were recorded for this clonotype. The V call is TRBV10-3, the J call TRBJ2-3, with 7 bases lining up with TRBD2. The CDR3 runs 15 residues. V lost 10 bases, J lost 0 bases, and 10 bases stayed unmatched. Germline V CDR1 and CDR2: ENHRY, SYGVKD. Here the CDR3 reads CATGRRERSTDTQYF. The CDR3 DNA sequence: TGTGCCACTGGACGGCGGGAGCGGAGCACAGATACGCAGTATTTT.

This clonotype was seen repeatedly, ten times or more. V is TRBV6-5 and J is TRBJ2-7; 9 positions match TRBD1. The CDR3 is made up of 15 amino acids. Looked up from germline, CDR1 is MNHEY and CDR2 is SVGAGI. V lost 4 bases and J lost 2; bases outside the gene matches: 6. The DNA for the CDR3 is TGTGCCAGCAGTTCTCCGGGACAGGGAACCTACGAGCAGTACTTC. Protein sequence: CASSSPGQGTYEQYF.

This clonotype was observed many times. This sequence joins TRBV6-1 and TRBJ2-5; no reliable D call. CDR3 length: 10 residues. Germline assignment: CDR1 MNHNS and CDR2 SASEGT. The V end was cut by 8 bases, the J end by 5 bases, with 6 bases between. This CDR3 is CASRTETQYF. Written as DNA, the CDR3 is TGTGCCAGCCGCACCGAGACCCAGTACTTC.

This clonotype occurred a few times. V gene TRBV6-1 combines with J gene TRBJ2-6; either TRBD1 or TRBD2 may fit D (6 bases each). V lost 11 bases, J lost 4 bases, and 21 bases lay in between. Germline V CDR1 and CDR2: MNHNS, SASEGT. This CDR3 has 16 residues. The CDR3 DNA reads as TGTGCCGGCAACCTGAGGAGGGGGAGAGGGGCCAACGTCCTGACTTTC. It specifies CAGNLRRGRGANVLTF.

This clonotype was counted at least ten times. The chain links TRBV5-1 to TRBJ2-5; D is undetermined. The CDR3 spans 13 residues. Trimming left V 5 bases short and J 1 base short, with 9 bases between. In germline, CDR1 is SGHRS, CDR2 YFSETQ. The CDR3 DNA reads as TGCGCCAGCAGTCTCAGCAGCCAAGAGACCCAGTACTTC. It codes for CASSLSSQETQYF.

This clonotype was detected ten times or more. This sequence joins TRBV6-1 and TRBJ1-1; D is unresolved. The CDR3 consists of 13 residues. Germline assignment: CDR1 MNHNS and CDR2 SASEGT. V lost 2 bases, J lost 1 base, and 5 bases lay in between. CDR3 DNA sequence: TGTGCCAGCAGTGAACCAGGGAACACTGAAGCTTTCTTT. It codes for CASSEPGNTEAFF.

Many counts were recorded for this clonotype. This sequence joins TRBV4-3 and TRBJ2-6; D is uncertain. This CDR3 region has 15 residues. Germline lookup yields CDR1 LGHNA and CDR2 YSLEER. With 0 bases removed from V and 9 bases from J, the gap between germline ends came to 12 bases. CDR3 amino acids: CASSQERYRLNVLTF. The DNA of the CDR3 is TGCGCCAGCAGCCAAGAAAGGTACCGTCTCAACGTCCTGACTTTC.

This clonotype was observed at least ten times. The rearrangement links TRBV7-2 to TRBJ2-2; 10 bases line up with TRBD2. In germline, CDR1 is SGHTA, CDR2 FQGNSA. After removal of 1 base from V and 4 bases from J, the junction contained 3 bases not matched to a gene. This CDR3 comprises 16 residues. The CDR3, as DNA: TGTGCCAGCAGCTTAGTAGCGGGGGGAAGCACCGGGGAGCTGTTTTTT. The encoded protein is CASSLVAGGSTGELFF.

This chain connects TRBV2 to TRBJ1-2; D not certain. The CDR3 is 13 amino acids. Germline V gene sequence: CDR1 SNHLY, CDR2 FYNNEI. Trimming shortened V by 7 bases and J by 2 bases, and 11 bases separated the two germline ends. As DNA, the CDR3 is TGTGCCAGCAACATCGATAACAACTATGGCTACACCTTC. Protein sequence: CASNIDNNYGYTF. The whole variable domain, remainder taken from reference TRBV2 and TRBJ1-2, is EPEVTQTPSHQVTQMGQEVILRCVPISNHLYFYWYRQILGQKVEFLVSFYNNEISEKSEIFDDQFSVERPDGSNFTLKIRSTKLEDSAMYFCASNIDNNYGYTFGSGTRLTVV.

The table lists this clonotype with many counts. The chain employs TRBV3-1 and TRBJ1-1; D call uncertain. Germline CDR1 is LGHDT and CDR2 is YNNKEL (reference sequence). CDR3 size: 15 residues. V was pared by 0 bases and J by 0 bases, with 8 bases between. CDR3 sequence (DNA): TGTGCCAGCAGCCAAGATACGGGCCTGAACACTGAAGCTTTCTTT. Residues: CASSQDTGLNTEAFF.

The table lists this clonotype with many counts. This sequence joins TRBV25-1 and TRBJ2-2, with 7 positions matching TRBD1. The V segment lost 1 base and the J segment 3 bases; nucleotides outside the gene matches: 2. In germline, CDR1 is MGHDK, CDR2 SYGVNS. The CDR3 contains 15 residues. The CDR3 sequence: CASSELTGHTGELFF. CDR3 DNA: TGTGCCAGCAGTGAATTGACAGGGCACACCGGGGAGCTGTTTTTT.

This clonotype has a handful of counts. The CDR3: CASSLEGGYEQYF. DNA for the CDR3: TGCGCCAGCAGCTTGGAGGGGGGCTACGAGCAGTACTTC. The chain combines TRBV5-1 with TRBJ2-7; D possibly uses TRBD1 or TRBD2 (6 bases each). Germline V gives CDR1 SGHRS, CDR2 YFSETQ. The ends were cut back, 0 bases at V and 3 bases at J, with 7 bases in the middle. The CDR3 is 13 amino acids.

The V gene is TRBV20-1, the J gene TRBJ2-7; 8 positions match TRBD1. The CDR3 sequence is 14 residues long. Trimming took 0 bases from V and 6 from J; bases not matched to a gene: 7. Per germline, CDR1 DFQATT and CDR2 SNEGSKA (reference sequence). DNA for the CDR3: TGCAGTGCTAGAGATGCCGGGACAGGTCTCGAGCAGTACTTC. It codes for CSARDAGTGLEQYF.